This TCR beta chain was captured in a study of identical twins. Study results and limitations: Compared with models, monozygotic twins showed more out-of-frame TCR alpha sharing. Less excess twin sharing appeared in beta out-of-frame sequences. The study based its conclusions on cross-sectional statistical analysis and did not follow the same donors. Within cord blood, abundant beta clonotypes carried fewer insertions, but memory repertoires showed no such trend.

One entry per CDR3 protein, called by TCRdb with MiXCR from the 5' RACE reads. The sample includes approximately 1.8 million distinct CDR3 sequences, under 35% of them seen just once. This clonotype was counted only a few times. Its cognate antigen is unknown. CDR3 length: 16 residues. After removal of 1 base from V and 6 bases from J, the junction contained 10 bases not matched to a gene. Germline values: CDR1 SGHRS, CDR2 YFSETQ. The V and J genes are TRBV5-1 and TRBJ1-1; 9 bases align to TRBD1. The clonotype was recovered from a newborn girl in good health. Sequencing input: cord blood. CDR3 amino acids: CASSLSRDRVKAEAFF. CDR3 DNA sequence: TGCGCCAGCAGCTTGTCCCGGGACAGGGTTAAAGCTGAAGCTTTCTTT.